This T cell receptor beta chain appears in the sequencing data of a study of blood T cell repertoires in COVID-19. Profiled with immunoSEQ multiplex PCR; TCRdb holds only in-frame clones, not every one. This sample carries 250,000 to 350,000 clones, about nine tenths of them seen once, and the ten largest clones take 2.2%. The sequence was collected from a woman between 45 and 65 years old who had recovered from COVID-19. Input material: peripheral blood.

The DNA of the CDR3 is TGTGCCAGCAGTTACAGGAGGGAGCGACTGGGGTCCGGGCTCGGGGACACTGAAGCTTTCTTT. Translation: CASSYRRERLGSGLGDTEAFF. The genes are TRBV6-2 or TRBV6-3 and TRBJ1-1; D is undetermined. Trimming removed 2 bases from V and 3 bases from J, with 31 bases in between. The CDR3 spans 21 residues. The germline gives CDR1 MNHEY, CDR2 SVGEGT.